This T cell receptor beta chain was identified in a study of post-analysis software for immune sequencing data. Study outcomes and limitations: A handful of TRBV segments appeared more often in patients than in controls, and TRBV5-6, TRBV5-1 and TRBV20-1 were among these. Significantly lower normalized Chao1 diversity was seen in multiple sclerosis patients than in controls.

Unique molecular identifiers were built into the TCR beta cDNA libraries. Once roughly 0.9 to 10 million T cells were used, about half a million cDNA molecules resulted. TCRdb redid the calling of the PCR reads with MiXCR, one entry per CDR3 protein. This sample yields roughly 620,000 distinct CDR3 sequences, of which roughly two fifths are seen a single time; under 2% belongs to the top ten. The CDR3 length is 14 residues. Per germline, CDR1 SQVTM and CDR2 ANQGSEA. The V end was cut by 5 bases, the J end by 6 bases, with 18 bases between. A few counts support this clonotype. Its specificity is unknown.

This sequence joins TRBV29-1 and TRBJ2-3, with D possibly being TRBD2 (5 bases). The receptor was isolated from a girl between 10 and 17 years old with multiple sclerosis. Sequencing input: blood. CDR3 sequence reads: CSVPNPATGDTQYF. CDR3 DNA: TGCAGCGTTCCTAATCCCGCCACGGGGGATACGCAGTATTTT.